Listed here are 30 T cell receptor beta chains from one sample, sequenced in a study of OX40 agonist ivuxolimab in advanced cancers. Method: immunoSEQ multiplex PCR; TCRdb's copy keeps in-frame clones and lacks some. Here the sample spans about 54,000 clones, approximately 80% being singletons. The starting material was CD4+ or CD8+ T cells sorted from blood, obtained in a trial of the OX40 agonist ivuxolimab. These receptors were obtained from an adult with an advanced solid tumor such as melanoma, head and neck, liver or kidney cancer.

This chain links TRBV10-3 with TRBJ1-5, with D unclear. Germline CDR1 and CDR2: ENHRY and SYGVKD. The CDR3 loop spans 13 amino acids. V lost 4 bases, J lost 4 bases, and 8 bases lay in between. This chain's CDR3 is CAISGENNQPQHF. The CDR3 DNA is TGTGCCATCAGTGGGGAAAATAATCAGCCCCAGCATTTT.

This clone was observed a single time. The chain is built from TRBV5-1 and TRBJ2-3, with a possible D match to TRBD2 (5 bases). CDR1 is SGHRS and CDR2 is YFSETQ in the germline V gene. The V gene lost 0 bases and the J gene lost 2 bases, with 16 bases spanning the gap. This CDR3 has 17 residues. CDR3 region: CASSLAGVTLNTDTQYF. The CDR3 nucleotides read TGCGCCAGCAGCTTGGCCGGGGTCACCCTAAACACAGATACGCAGTATTTT.

This chain links TRBV6-5 with TRBJ2-1; 7 bases map to TRBD2. Germline loops: CDR1 MNHEY, CDR2 SVGAGI. The CDR3 spans 12 residues. The junction had 7 bases not matched to a gene; V was cut back by 7 bases and J by 10 bases. In nucleotides, the CDR3 is TGTGCCAGCACAAACCCCGGGAGGGAGCAGTTCTTC. The encoded protein is CASTNPGREQFF.

A few counts support this clone. This chain links TRBV6-5 with TRBJ2-5, with TRBD1 matching 7 bases. The germline gives CDR1 MNHEY, CDR2 SVGAGI. Losses at the gene ends were 7 bases for V and 3 bases for J; bases not matched to a gene: 5. The CDR3 is made up of 13 amino acids. CDR3 nucleotide sequence: TGTGCCAGCACCAGGGGGTCGGAAGAGACCCAGTACTTC. It specifies CASTRGSEETQYF.

The V call is TRBV27, the J call TRBJ2-7, with 8 bases lining up with TRBD2. The CDR3 contains 15 residues. Germline CDR1 reads MNHEY; CDR2 reads SMNVEV (reference sequence). Trimming at V came to 5 bases and at J to 4 bases, leaving 10 bases not matched to a gene. The CDR3 DNA reads TGTGCCAGCAGTCCGCATGGAGCGGGGGCGTACGAGCAGTACTTC. It codes for CASSPHGAGAYEQYF.

The chain has TRBV7-8 and TRBJ2-7; D uncertain. Germline CDR1 SGHVS, CDR2 FQNEAQ. The V and J ends lost 5 bases and 6 bases respectively, with 8 bases between them. The CDR3 covers 11 residues. The CDR3 region is CASSENFEQYF. CDR3 nucleotides: TGTGCCAGCAGCGAGAACTTCGAGCAGTACTTC.

The chain employs TRBV19 and TRBJ2-7; weak D call: TRBD1 (5 bases). V was cut by 5 bases and J by 4 bases, with 18 bases left in between. Looked up from germline, CDR1 is LNHDA and CDR2 is SQIVND (reference sequence). CDR3 size: 15 residues. CDR3 protein: CASSVDTAPGYEQYF. CDR3 bases: TGTGCCAGTAGTGTCGACACAGCTCCAGGGTACGAGCAGTACTTC.

This clone was seen only a few times. Here the CDR3 DNA reads TGTGCCAGCAGCTTGGAATCGGCTGGAAACACCATATATTTT. Translating gives CASSLESAGNTIYF. The chain combines TRBV5-4 with TRBJ1-3; D call uncertain. Germline CDR1 is SGHNT and CDR2 is YYREEE (reference sequence). The V and J ends lost 0 bases and 2 bases respectively, with 6 bases between them. The CDR3 has 14 amino acids.

The chain links TRBV5-4 to TRBJ1-5; the D is unclear. From germline, CDR1 is SGHNT and CDR2 YYREEE (reference sequence). The CDR3 extends over 14 amino acids. Trimming left V 2 bases short and J 5 bases short, with 11 bases between. The CDR3 nucleotides read TGTGCCAGCAGCTTCGGTCCGGGCTATCAGCCCCAGCATTTT. This translates into CASSFGPGYQPQHF.

The chain joins TRBV5-6 to TRBJ1-1; a weak D match, TRBD1 (5 bases). With 4 bases removed from V and 5 bases from J, the gap between germline ends came to 12 bases. The germline V gene has CDR1 SGHDT and CDR2 YYEEEE. CDR3 length: 13 amino acids. CDR3 coding DNA: TGTGCCAGCAGCGCGGACACTCAGACTGAAGCTTTCTTT. Translating it yields CASSADTQTEAFF.

This clone was recorded a few times. V usage is TRBV6-6 and J usage is TRBJ1-2, with TRBD1 matching 8 bases. V shed 5 bases, J shed 8 bases, and the junction held 10 bases outside the gene matches. Germline V lookup: CDR1 MNHNY, CDR2 SVGAGI (reference sequence). This CDR3 comprises 14 residues. The DNA for the CDR3 is TGTGCCAGCAGTCGCGGACAGGGTGGTATGGGCTACACCTTC. Amino acids: CASSRGQGGMGYTF.

This clone was recorded once. The chain couples TRBV6-4 to TRBJ2-1, with 9 bases lining up with TRBD2. The CDR3 runs 15 residues. The J segment lost 2 bases and the V segment lost 4 bases, leaving 3 bases of the junction unmatched. CDR1 is MRHNA, CDR2 SNTAGT, per germline. In DNA form, the CDR3 reads TGTGCCAGCAGTGCCATAGCGGGGGCCTACAATGAGCAGTTCTTC. Translation gives CASSAIAGAYNEQFF.

This chain joins TRBV29-1 and TRBJ2-3, with D possibly being TRBD1 (5 bases). The ends were cut back, 4 bases at V and 0 bases at J, with 11 bases in the middle. Germline lookup yields CDR1 SQVTM and CDR2 ANQGSEA. This CDR3 is 14 amino acids long. The CDR3: CSVVMQGSTDTQYF. CDR3 nucleotide sequence: TGCAGCGTTGTAATGCAGGGAAGCACAGATACGCAGTATTTT.

The J gene is TRBJ1-2, the V gene TRBV7-9, with a weak D call TRBD1 (5 bases). The length of the CDR3 is 13 residues. Germline assignment: CDR1 SEHNR and CDR2 FQNEAQ (reference sequence). V lost 1 base and J 4 bases, leaving 7 bases between the germline ends. This chain's CDR3 is CASSLEQAYGYTF. CDR3 in DNA: TGTGCCAGCAGCTTAGAACAGGCCTATGGCTACACCTTC.

J is TRBJ1-2 and V is TRBV7-6; D not certain. V was clipped by 6 bases and J by 1 base, with 18 bases between them. The CDR3 is 16 amino acids. CDR1 and CDR2 from the germline V gene are SGHVS and FNYEAQ. CDR3: CASRPLWEGGNYGYTF. The CDR3 DNA follows: TGTGCCAGCAGACCCCTTTGGGAGGGAGGTAACTATGGCTACACCTTC.

The genes are TRBV7-8 and TRBJ1-2; tentative D call: TRBD1 (5 bases). Germline V gene lookup returns CDR1 SGHVS and CDR2 FQNEAQ. This CDR3 contains 16 residues. V lost 1 base and J 9 bases, leaving 21 bases between the germline ends. The CDR3 sequence is CASSLDITGVYGSYTF. The CDR3 DNA sequence: TGTGCCAGCAGCTTAGATATTACGGGGGTCTATGGGAGCTACACCTTC.

V is TRBV4-2 and J is TRBJ2-1; weak D call: TRBD2 (6 bases). Germline values: CDR1 LGHNA, CDR2 YNFKEQ. CDR3 length: 15 amino acids. Trimming took 3 bases from V and 6 from J, leaving 15 bases between them. The CDR3 DNA reads TGTGCCAGCAGCCAGGGGGACGGGAGTGGCAATGAGCAGTTCTTC. This encodes CASSQGDGSGNEQFF.

This sequence joins TRBV5-5 and TRBJ2-7; TRBD1 or TRBD2 may be the D gene (5 bases each). V lost 0 bases and J 0 bases, leaving 10 bases between the germline ends. Germline loops: CDR1 SGHKS, CDR2 YYEKEE (reference sequence). The CDR3 is 15 residues long. Here the CDR3 reads CASSLEDTSSYEQYF. The CDR3 coding sequence is TGTGCCAGCAGCTTGGAGGACACTAGCTCCTACGAGCAGTACTTC. The full variable domain, completed using reference TRBV5-5 and TRBJ2-7, is DAGVTQSPTHLIKTRGQQVTLRCSPISGHKSVSWYQQVLGQGPQFIFQYYEKEERGRGNFPDRFSARQFPNYSSELNVNALLLGDSALYLCASSLEDTSSYEQYFGPGTRLTVT.

V gene TRBV5-4 combines with J gene TRBJ1-1, with TRBD1 matching over 7 bases. V was pared by 4 bases and J by 2 bases, with 14 bases of the junction left unmatched. Per the germline V gene, CDR1 is SGHNT and CDR2 is YYREEE (reference sequence). CDR3 length: 17 amino acids. Here the CDR3 DNA reads TGTGCCAGCAGCCGGGGGTTGGGGACAGCGACAAACACTGAAGCTTTCTTT. Protein product: CASSRGLGTATNTEAFF.

V usage is TRBV7-2 and J usage is TRBJ2-3; no firm D call. Germline lookup yields CDR1 SGHTA and CDR2 FQGNSA. CDR3 length: 14 amino acids. The V end lost 5 bases, the J end lost 6 bases, and 15 bases lay between the germline ends. As DNA, the CDR3 is TGTGCCAGCAGCCCCCTAGGTCCTCGGGATACGCAGTATTTT. Encoded protein: CASSPLGPRDTQYF.

Only a few counts were recorded for this clone. In DNA form, the CDR3 reads TGTGCCAGCAGTGAAGCGCTTCAGGGGGCAGGGTATGGCTACACCTTC. It yields the protein CASSEALQGAGYGYTF. The V and J genes are TRBV6-1 and TRBJ1-2; 8 bases map to TRBD1. V trimming: 0 bases; J trimming: 5 bases; junction bases outside the gene matches: 8. The germline gives CDR1 MNHNS, CDR2 SASEGT. The CDR3 has 16 residues.

The rearrangement uses TRBV27 and TRBJ1-2, with a weak D call TRBD1 (5 bases). Germline V CDR1 and CDR2: MNHEY, SMNVEV (reference sequence). Trimming stripped 6 bases from V and 8 bases from J, with 13 bases between. This CDR3 region has 12 residues. CDR3 in amino acids: CASSHPGIGYTF. In DNA form, the CDR3 reads TGTGCCAGCAGCCACCCAGGGATCGGCTACACCTTC.

This chain uses TRBV21-1 with TRBJ2-7. TRBV21-1 is a pseudogene segment. The CDR3 extends over 16 amino acids. CDR3 in amino acids: CASSKEGTKGISEQYF. The CDR3 DNA reads TGTGCCAGCAGCAAAGAGGGGACCAAAGGCATCTCCGAGCAGTACTTC.

On this clone itself: Mismatch with germline at one junction end may stem from a read error. The chain has TRBV7-3 and TRBJ1-2; D uncertain. CDR1 and CDR2 from the germline V gene are SGHTA and FQGTGA. There are 13 residues in the CDR3. CDR3 nucleotide sequence: TGTGCCAGCAGCTTCCGCCGGGAAGGGCAGAGGATCTTC. Protein sequence: CASSFRREGQRIF.

The V and J genes are TRBV9 and TRBJ2-7, with a possible D match to TRBD2 (5 bases). The CDR3 consists of 15 residues. Germline CDR1 SGDLS, CDR2 YYNGEE. V lost 3 bases to trimming and J lost 1 base, with 14 bases between them. CDR3 amino acids: CASSGGIELSYEQYF. The CDR3 nucleotides read TGTGCCAGCAGCGGAGGGATAGAACTTTCCTACGAGCAGTACTTC.

The rearrangement joins TRBV30 to TRBJ2-7; no definite D call. V lost 5 bases and J 3 bases, leaving 11 bases between the germline ends. This CDR3 spans 12 amino acids. The germline gives CDR1 GTSNPN, CDR2 SVGIG (reference sequence). The CDR3 spells CAWGPNYYEQYF. The CDR3 DNA sequence: TGTGCCTGGGGGCCAAATTACTACGAGCAGTACTTC.

The rearrangement links TRBV6-1 to TRBJ1-5; weak D call: TRBD1 (6 bases). Trimming pared 1 base from V and 0 bases from J, leaving 7 bases between. Germline V gene lookup returns CDR1 MNHNS and CDR2 SASEGT. The CDR3 runs 15 residues. The CDR3, as DNA: TGTGCCAGCAGTGAAGGACAGGTTAGCAATCAGCCCCAGCATTTT. Its translation: CASSEGQVSNQPQHF.

This clone was recorded once. The chain is built from TRBV11-1 and TRBJ1-2; 7 bases are shared with TRBD1. The V segment lost 3 bases and the J segment 2 bases; nucleotides outside the gene matches: 3. CDR1 SGHAT and CDR2 FQDESV come from the germline V gene (reference sequence). This CDR3 spans 14 amino acids. The CDR3 region has the DNA TGTGCCAGCAGCTTCACGACAGGGAACTATGGCTACACCTTC. The encoded protein is CASSFTTGNYGYTF.

The chain uses TRBV27 and TRBJ1-1; 7 bases match TRBD1. Germline CDR1 and CDR2: MNHEY and SMNVEV (reference sequence). V gave up 5 bases and J gave up 1 base; unmatched junction bases: 4. This CDR3 spans 14 amino acids. The CDR3: CASSLDRANTEAFF. The DNA for the CDR3 is TGTGCCAGCAGTCTAGACAGGGCGAACACTGAAGCTTTCTTT.

In this sample, this clone turned up a few times. The chain employs TRBV10-1 and TRBJ2-3; 8 positions agree with TRBD2. V lost 0 bases, J lost 0 bases, and 2 bases stayed unmatched. Germline V CDR1 and CDR2: WNHNN, SYGVQD (reference sequence). The CDR3 length is 16 residues. The CDR3 region has the DNA TGCGCCAGCAGTGAGTCGACTAGCGTCAGCACAGATACGCAGTATTTT. Translation gives CASSESTSVSTDTQYF.